These 8 T cell receptor beta chains share one sample of origin, sequenced in a study of T-cell reconstitution after alpha-beta-depleted transplantation in children. Preparation of the TCRbeta library used unique molecular identifiers. From the PCR reads, TCRdb called clonotypes with MiXCR, one entry per CDR3 protein. The table records just under 550,000 distinct CDR3 sequences, 18% of them present only once. The sequences come from PBMCs from the stem cell graft donor, collected from the stem cell graft. These receptor sequences come from a human donor who donated a stem cell graft to a child with acute lymphoblastic leukemia.

This clonotype has more than one count but fewer than ten. V and J are TRBV18 and TRBJ2-1, with 10 bases identical to TRBD1. Germline V lookup: CDR1 KGHSH, CDR2 LQKENI. V lost 3 bases and J lost 4; bases outside the gene matches: 6. The CDR3 contains 16 residues. The CDR3 region is CASSPRTGGGYNEQFF. CDR3 DNA: TGTGCCAGCTCACCCAGGACAGGGGGGGGATACAATGAGCAGTTCTTC.

This chain uses TRBV7-9 with TRBJ2-1; 8 nucleotides line up with TRBD1. CDR1 is SEHNR and CDR2 is FQNEAQ in the germline V gene (reference sequence). The CDR3 length is 15 residues. Trimming took 3 bases from V and 5 from J; bases not matched to a gene: 6. CDR3: CASSFVRGLHNEQFF. DNA for the CDR3: TGTGCCAGCAGCTTTGTCAGGGGGCTCCACAATGAGCAGTTCTTC. Using reference TRBV7-9 and TRBJ2-1 for the parts outside the CDR3, the full variable domain is DTGVSQNPRHKITKRGQNVTFRCDPISEHNRLYWYRQTLGQGPEFLTYFQNEAQLEKSRLLSDRFSAERPKGSFSTLEIQRTEQGDSAMYLCASSFVRGLHNEQFFGPGTRLTVL.

The V gene is TRBV5-6, the J gene TRBJ2-1; D remains unclear. CDR3 length: 12 amino acids. The germline CDR1 and CDR2 sequences are SGHDT and YYEEEE. Trimming took off 4 bases at V and 8 bases at J, with 10 bases between the two ends. CDR3 amino acids: CASSRPDDEQFF. The DNA for the CDR3 is TGTGCCAGCAGCCGGCCAGACGATGAGCAGTTCTTC.

This sequence joins TRBV5-1 and TRBJ2-2; weak D call: TRBD1 (6 bases). This CDR3 is built from 14 residues. Trimming removed 3 bases at V and 4 bases at J, with 10 bases between. The germline gives CDR1 SGHRS, CDR2 YFSETQ. CDR3 in DNA: TGCGCCAGCAGCTCAGGGGTGACCACCGGGGAGCTGTTTTTT. This encodes CASSSGVTTGELFF.

This chain uses TRBV10-3 with TRBJ2-3; D uncertain. Trimming shortened V by 2 bases and J by 4 bases, and 13 bases separated the two germline ends. The CDR3 extends over 15 amino acids. The germline gives CDR1 ENHRY, CDR2 SYGVKD. The CDR3 bases are TGTGCCATCAGTGAGACCCTAAACAGTGCAGATACGCAGTATTTT. The encoded protein is CAISETLNSADTQYF.

There are a few counts of this clonotype. The gene calls are TRBV7-2 and TRBJ2-1; 9 bases fit TRBD2. J lost 7 bases, V lost 9 bases, and 10 bases had no gene match. This CDR3 is built from 14 residues. Germline assignment: CDR1 SGHTA and CDR2 FQGNSA. The CDR3 region is CARLGRGGLNEQFF. CDR3 sequence (DNA): TGTGCCAGGTTGGGGCGGGGGGGATTGAATGAGCAGTTCTTC.

The V call is TRBV20-1, the J call TRBJ2-7; 7 bases match TRBD2. Germline CDR1 reads DFQATT; CDR2 reads SNEGSKA (reference sequence). After removal of 5 bases from V and 6 bases from J, the junction contained 7 bases not matched to a gene. This CDR3 has 12 residues. CDR3 sequence (DNA): TGCAGTGCTGGACGGGAGGTTGGCGAGCAGTACTTC. It is translated as CSAGREVGEQYF.

This clonotype showed up just a few times. This chain joins TRBV27 and TRBJ1-4; 9 nucleotides match TRBD1. Germline CDR1 is MNHEY and CDR2 is SMNVEV (reference sequence). The length of the CDR3 is 16 residues. V was pared by 1 base and J by 7 bases, with 7 bases of the junction left unmatched. DNA of the CDR3: TGTGCCAGCAGTTTATGGGCACAGGGGGCGGGTGAAAAACTGTTTTTT. Translated, it gives CASSLWAQGAGEKLFF.